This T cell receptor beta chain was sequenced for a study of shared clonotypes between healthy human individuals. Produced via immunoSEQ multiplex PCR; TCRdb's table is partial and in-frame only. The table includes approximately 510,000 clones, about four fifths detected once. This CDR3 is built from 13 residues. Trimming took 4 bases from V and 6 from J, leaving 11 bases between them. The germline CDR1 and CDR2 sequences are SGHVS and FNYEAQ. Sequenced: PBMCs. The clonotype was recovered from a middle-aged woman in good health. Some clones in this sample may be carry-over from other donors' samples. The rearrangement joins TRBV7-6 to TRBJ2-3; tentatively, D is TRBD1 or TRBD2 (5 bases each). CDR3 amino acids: CASSSRGPDTQYF. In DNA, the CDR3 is TGTGCCAGCAGCTCCCGGGGCCCCGATACGCAGTATTTT.